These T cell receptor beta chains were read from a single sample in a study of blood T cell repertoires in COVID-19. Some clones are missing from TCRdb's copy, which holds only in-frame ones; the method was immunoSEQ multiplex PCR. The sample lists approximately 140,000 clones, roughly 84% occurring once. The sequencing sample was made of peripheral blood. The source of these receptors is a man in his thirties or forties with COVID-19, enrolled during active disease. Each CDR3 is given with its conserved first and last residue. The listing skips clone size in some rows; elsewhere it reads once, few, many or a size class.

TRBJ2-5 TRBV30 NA CAWSSAGGAQTQYF
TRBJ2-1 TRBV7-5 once CARSLDGKTSSGRTHRDEQFF
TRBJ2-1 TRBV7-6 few CASSRGLLRGRRYNEQFF
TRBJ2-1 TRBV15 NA CATRDRGPYNEQFF
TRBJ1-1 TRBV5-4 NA CASSPRHEGGTEAFF
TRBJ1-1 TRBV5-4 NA CASSLVARETEAFF
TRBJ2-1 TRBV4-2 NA CASSGGPSGHLSSYNEQFF
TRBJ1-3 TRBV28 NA CASSSQDPGAGNTIYF
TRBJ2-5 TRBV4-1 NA CASSPELGRETQYF
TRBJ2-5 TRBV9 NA CASSADGEETQYF
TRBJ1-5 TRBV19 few CASSVPGRPQHF
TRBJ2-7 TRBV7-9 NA CASSFGLAVEQYF
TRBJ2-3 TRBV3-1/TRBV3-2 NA CASSQRLAGGRTQYF
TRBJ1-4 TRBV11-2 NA CASSLTPGQGPEKLFF
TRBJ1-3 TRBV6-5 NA CASSWTVSSGNTIYF
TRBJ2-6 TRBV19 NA CASSSDMGANVLTF
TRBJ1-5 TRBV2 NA CASSIGQGLNQPQHF
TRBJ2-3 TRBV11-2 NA CASSPSGLVINTQYF
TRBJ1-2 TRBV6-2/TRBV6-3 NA CASSSAKGDQSYTF
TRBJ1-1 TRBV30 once CAWRKQVTEAFF
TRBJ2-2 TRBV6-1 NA CASSDFATGTSGRAAGELFF
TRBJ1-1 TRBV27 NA CASSYWGGNTEAFF
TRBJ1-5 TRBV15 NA CATSRGRGTMSQPQHF
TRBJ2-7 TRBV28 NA CASSSPGTGGLEQYF
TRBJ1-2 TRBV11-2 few CASSSDRVARDGYTF
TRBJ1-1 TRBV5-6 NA CASSFGGDTEAFF
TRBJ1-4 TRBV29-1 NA CSVKTGGNEKLFF
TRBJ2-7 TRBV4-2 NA CASSRGTGGEIPYEQYF
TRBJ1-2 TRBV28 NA CASTGDYGYTF
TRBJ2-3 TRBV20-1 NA CSAQADTQYF
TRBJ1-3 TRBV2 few CASSARTAQNTIYF
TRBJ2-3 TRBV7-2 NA CASSLGGADTQYF
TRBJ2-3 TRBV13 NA CASSSRLAGGFTDTQYF
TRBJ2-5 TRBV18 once CASSPPLREVETQYF
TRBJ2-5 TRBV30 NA CASDGLAGDGVRETQYF
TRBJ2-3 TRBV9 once CASSARLAGGGVADTQYF
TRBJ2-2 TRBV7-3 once CASSLNTDTGELFF
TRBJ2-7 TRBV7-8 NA CASSPRLLSYEQYF
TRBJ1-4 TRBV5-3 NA CARSLVGTGFVTNEKLFF
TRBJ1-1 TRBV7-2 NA CASKQYQNTEAFF
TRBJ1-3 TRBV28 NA CASSRQTIYF
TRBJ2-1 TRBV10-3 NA CATWTGNNEQFF